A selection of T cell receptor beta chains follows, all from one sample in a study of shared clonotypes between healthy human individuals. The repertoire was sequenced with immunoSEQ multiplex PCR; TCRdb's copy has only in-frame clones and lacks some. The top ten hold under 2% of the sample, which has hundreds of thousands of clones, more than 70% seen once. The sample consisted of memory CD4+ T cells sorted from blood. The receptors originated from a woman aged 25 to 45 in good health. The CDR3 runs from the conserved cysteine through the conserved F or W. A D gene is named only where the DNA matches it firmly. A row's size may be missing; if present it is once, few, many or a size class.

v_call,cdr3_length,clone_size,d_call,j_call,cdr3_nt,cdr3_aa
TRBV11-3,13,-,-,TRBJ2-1,TGTGCCAGCAGCTTAGCCAGCGCTGACGAGCAGTTCTTC,CASSLASADEQFF
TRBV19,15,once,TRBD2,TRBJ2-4,TGTGCCAGTAGTCCGACTAGCGGGAGGGACTACATTCAGTACTTC,CASSPTSGRDYIQYF
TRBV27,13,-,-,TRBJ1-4,TGTGCCAGCGGTAGTCTGGCTAATGAAAAACTGTTTTTT,CASGSLANEKLFF
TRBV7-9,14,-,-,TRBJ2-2,TGTGCCAGCAGCTCGGGACTCACGGCAGGGGAGCTGTTTTTT,CASSSGLTAGELFF
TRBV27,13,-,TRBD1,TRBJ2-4,TGTGCCAGCAGTTTACGGACAGGTAACATTCAGTACTTC,CASSLRTGNIQYF
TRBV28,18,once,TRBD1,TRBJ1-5,TGTGCCAGCAGTTTGGGTATGCTGAGACAGGGAATATTTCAGCCCCAGCATTTT,CASSLGMLRQGIFQPQHF
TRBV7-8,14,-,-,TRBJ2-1,TGTGCCAGCAGCTTACGACAGGAAGACAATGAGCAGTTCTTC,CASSLRQEDNEQFF
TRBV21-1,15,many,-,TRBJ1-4,TGTGCCAGCAGCAAAGGGACCCGGTGGAATGAAAAACTGTTTTTT,CASSKGTRWNEKLFF
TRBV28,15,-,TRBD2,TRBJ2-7,TGTGCCAGCAGTTTAGCCAGCGGGAGTTCCTACGAGCAGTACTTC,CASSLASGSSYEQYF
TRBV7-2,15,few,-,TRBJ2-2,TGTGCCAGCAGTCCAAGGTGGCGGGGCACCGGGGAGCTGTTTTTT,CASSPRWRGTGELFF
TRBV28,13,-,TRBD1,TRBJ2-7,TGTGCCAGCAGGAGACAGGGGGTGAACGAGCAGTACTTC,CASRRQGVNEQYF
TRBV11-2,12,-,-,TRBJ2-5,TGTGCCAGCAGCTTAGTCAAAGAGACCCAGTACTTC,CASSLVKETQYF
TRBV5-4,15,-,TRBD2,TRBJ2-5,TGTGCCAGCAGCTTGCCTAGCGGTTCCCAAGAGACCCAGTACTTC,CASSLPSGSQETQYF
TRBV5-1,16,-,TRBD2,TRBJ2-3,TGCGCCAGCAGCTTGGTTCTAGCGGGGAGCACAGATACGCAGTATTTT,CASSLVLAGSTDTQYF
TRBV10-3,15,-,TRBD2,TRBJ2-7,TGTGCCATCAGTGACCCTAGCGGAGAACTCTACGAGCAGTACTTC,CAISDPSGELYEQYF
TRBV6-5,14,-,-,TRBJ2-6,TGTGCCAGCAGACTAGTCTCTGGGGCCAACGTCCTGACTTTC,CASRLVSGANVLTF
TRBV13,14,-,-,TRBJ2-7,TGTGCCAGCAGAGTACAGGGATTTTCCAACGAGCAGTACTTC,CASRVQGFSNEQYF
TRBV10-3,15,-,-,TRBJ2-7,TGTGCCATCAGTGAGGGAGAACCCTCCGCTTACGAGCAGTACTTC,CAISEGEPSAYEQYF
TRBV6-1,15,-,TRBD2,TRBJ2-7,TGTGCCAGCAGTGAAGCGGTAGCGGGAGCCTACGAGCAGTACTTC,CASSEAVAGAYEQYF
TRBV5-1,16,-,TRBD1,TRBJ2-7,TGCGCCAGCAGCTTGGGAGGGACAGGGGGCACCTACGAGCAGTACTTC,CASSLGGTGGTYEQYF
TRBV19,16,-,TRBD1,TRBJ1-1,TGTGCCAGTAGCAGAGGCTGGACAGGGAGGAGAACTGAAGCTTTCTTT,CASSRGWTGRRTEAFF
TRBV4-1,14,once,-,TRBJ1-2,TGCGCCAGCAGCCAAGATCAATTGGGGAGCGGCTACACCTTC,CASSQDQLGSGYTF
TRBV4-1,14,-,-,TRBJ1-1,TGCGCCAGCAGCCAAGAAGGGGCGCGTACTGAAGCTTTCTTT,CASSQEGARTEAFF
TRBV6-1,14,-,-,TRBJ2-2,TGTGCCAGCAAAAGGACAATCAACACCGGGGAGCTGTTTTTT,CASKRTINTGELFF
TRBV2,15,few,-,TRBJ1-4,TGTGCCAGCAGTGAAGGCGGGCCCTCAAATGAAAAACTGTTTTTT,CASSEGGPSNEKLFF
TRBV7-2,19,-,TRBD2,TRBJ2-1,TGTGCCAGCAGCCTCAGGCTGGGACACCTTAGCGGGAGTCGTAATGAGCAGTTCTTC,CASSLRLGHLSGSRNEQFF
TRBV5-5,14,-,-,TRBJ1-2,TGTGCCAGCAGCTTGGGAGGGGTGACAGATGGCTACACCTTC,CASSLGGVTDGYTF
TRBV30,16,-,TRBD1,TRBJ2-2,TGTGCCTGGAGGCCAGGACAGGGGAGGAACACCGGGGAGCTGTTTTTT,CAWRPGQGRNTGELFF
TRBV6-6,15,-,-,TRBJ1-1,TGTGCCAGCAGATATGGTGTAGGGGTCAACACTGAAGCTTTCTTT,CASRYGVGVNTEAFF
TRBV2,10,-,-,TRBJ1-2,TGTGCCAGCGGACGTGGTGGCTACACCTTC,CASGRGGYTF
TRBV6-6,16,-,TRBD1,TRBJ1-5,TGTGCCAGCAGTTCCTCAGACAGGGGTGGCAATCAGCCCCAGCATTTT,CASSSSDRGGNQPQHF
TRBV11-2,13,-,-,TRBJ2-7,TGTGCCAGCAGCTTAGCGGACAACTACGAGCAGTACTTC,CASSLADNYEQYF
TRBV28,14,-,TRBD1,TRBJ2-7,TGTGCCAGCAGTCCACCAGGGACAGGGTACGAGCAGTACTTC,CASSPPGTGYEQYF